This is a list of T cell receptor beta chains from one sample in a study of blood T cell repertoires in COVID-19. TCRdb's table, derived via immunoSEQ multiplex PCR, lists solely in-frame clones and lacks some. The data hold fewer than 700,000 clones, with 85% to 90% observed a single time. Source material: peripheral blood. These receptors all stem from a woman between 45 and 60 years old with COVID-19, enrolled during active disease. The CDR3 runs from the conserved cysteine through the conserved F or W. D genes are given only for firm matches. Clone sizes are given selectively: once, few, many, or a class where the clone is expanded.

>TRBV5-6|TRBJ1-4|TRBD1|NA
CASSLELRDSNEKLFF
TGTGCCAGCAGCCTGGAGTTGCGGGACAGCAATGAAAAACTGTTTTTT
>TRBV6-1|TRBJ1-1|NA|NA
CASSEEIRGTPRRGTEAFF
TGTGCCAGCAGTGAAGAGATCAGAGGAACCCCGCGCCGTGGGACTGAAGCTTTCTTT
>TRBV30|TRBJ2-2|NA|NA
CAWSAERDTGELFF
TGTGCCTGGAGTGCCGAAAGAGACACCGGGGAGCTGTTTTTT
>TRBV25-1|TRBJ1-1|NA|NA
CASSPDGYTEAFF
TGTGCCAGCAGTCCTGACGGGTACACTGAAGCTTTCTTT
>TRBV6-6|TRBJ1-6|NA|NA
CASRPISGRSNSPLHF
TGTGCCAGCAGACCGATTTCCGGTAGGAGTAATTCACCCCTCCACTTT
>TRBV9|TRBJ1-1|NA|NA
CASSAGTGLPSTEAFF
TGTGCCAGCAGCGCGGGAACGGGACTGCCCTCTACTGAAGCTTTCTTT
>TRBV7-7|TRBJ2-1|NA|NA
CASSQDRSAPYNEQFF
TGTGCCAGCAGCCAAGACAGGTCCGCCCCCTACAATGAGCAGTTCTTC
>TRBV2|TRBJ2-1|NA|NA
CASSAGFASDYNEQFF
TGTGCCAGCAGTGCTGGTTTTGCTAGCGACTACAATGAGCAGTTCTTC
>TRBV30|TRBJ1-2|TRBD1|NA
CAWGARGRYGYTF
TGTGCCTGGGGGGCCAGGGGGAGGTATGGCTACACCTTC
>TRBV5-5|TRBJ1-1|NA|NA
CASSGVGTEAFF
TGTGCCAGCAGCGGAGTGGGCACTGAAGCTTTCTTT
>TRBV12-5|TRBJ2-5|TRBD2|NA
CASGLERGGKETQYF
TGTGCTAGTGGTTTGGAGCGGGGGGGCAAAGAGACCCAGTACTTC
>TRBV4-1|TRBJ2-1|TRBD2|once
CASSQGTSGGMDEQFF
TGCGCCAGCAGCCAAGGTACTAGCGGGGGAATGGATGAGCAGTTCTTC
>TRBV19|TRBJ2-5|TRBD2|NA
CASSINSGEGETQYF
TGTGCCAGTAGTATTAATAGCGGGGAGGGAGAGACCCAGTACTTC
>TRBV6-5|TRBJ2-1|NA|NA
CASFRQRTNYNEQFF
TGTGCCAGCTTCCGACAGAGAACCAACTACAATGAGCAGTTCTTC
>TRBV19|TRBJ1-1|NA|NA
CASSIGGGNTEAFF
TGTGCCAGTAGTATTGGGGGCGGGAACACTGAAGCTTTCTTT
>TRBV5-4|TRBJ1-4|NA|NA
CASSFSGGANEKLFF
TGTGCCAGCAGCTTCTCCGGGGGTGCTAATGAAAAACTGTTTTTT
>TRBV4-1|TRBJ2-3|NA|NA
CASSQDRRADTQYF
TGCGCCAGCAGCCAAGATCGTCGGGCAGATACGCAGTATTTT
>TRBV2|TRBJ2-3|NA|few
CASSEANTQYF
TGTGCCAGCAGTGAAGCTAATACGCAGTATTTT
>TRBV3-1/TRBV3-2|TRBJ2-2|TRBD2|NA
CASSPGLWRGSDTGELFF
TGTGCCAGCAGCCCTGGCCTGTGGCGGGGGTCGGACACCGGGGAGCTGTTTTTT
>TRBV28|TRBJ2-5|TRBD2|NA
CASSWTSGGQETQYF
TGTGCCAGCAGTTGGACTAGCGGGGGGCAAGAGACCCAGTACTTC
>TRBV12-3/TRBV12-4|TRBJ1-2|NA|NA
CASSPGGSYGYTF
TGTGCCAGCAGTCCCGGGGGGTCCTATGGCTACACCTTC
>TRBV18|TRBJ2-5|TRBD1|once
CASSEGQGRAETQYF
TGTGCCAGCTCAGAAGGACAGGGCCGAGCAGAGACCCAGTACTTC
>TRBV30|TRBJ1-1|NA|NA
CAWMFGAGSTEAFF
TGTGCCTGGATGTTTGGAGCTGGGAGCACTGAAGCTTTCTTT
>TRBV5-1|TRBJ1-3|NA|few
CASSLDLAGNTIYF
TGCGCCAGCAGCTTGGATCTAGCTGGAAACACCATATATTTT
>TRBV5-8|TRBJ1-2|NA|NA
CASSSNIDTNYGYTF
TGTGCCAGCAGCTCCAACATCGATACCAACTATGGCTACACCTTC
>TRBV4-1|TRBJ2-7|NA|NA
CASSQGDRGATYEQYF
TGCGCCAGCAGCCAAGGGGACCGGGGGGCCACCTACGAGCAGTACTTC
>TRBV14|TRBJ2-2|TRBD2|NA
CASSQGAGADTGELFF
TGTGCCAGCAGCCAAGGAGCGGGGGCGGATACCGGGGAGCTGTTTTTT
>TRBV3-1/TRBV3-2|TRBJ1-1|NA|NA
CASSQLSRRVTEAFF
TGTGCCAGCAGCCAACTTTCGCGGAGGGTCACTGAAGCTTTCTTT
>TRBV5-1|TRBJ2-1|NA|NA
CASSWTIF
TGCGCCAGCAGCTGGACTATCTTC
>TRBV30|TRBJ2-7|NA|once
CAWTPGLPSSEQYF
TGTGCCTGGACGCCGGGACTTCCGAGCTCCGAGCAGTACTTC
>TRBV6-5|TRBJ1-2|NA|NA
CASNSPREWTEGYTF
TGTGCCAGCAACTCTCCCAGGGAATGGACAGAAGGCTACACCTTC
>TRBV7-3|TRBJ1-6|NA|NA
CASSLSLPGGDSPLHF
TGTGCCAGCAGCTTAAGTCTCCCAGGAGGGGATTCACCCCTCCACTTT
>TRBV2|TRBJ1-2|NA|NA
CASSEDRTNYGYTF
TGTGCCAGCAGTGAAGACAGAACTAACTATGGCTACACCTTC
>TRBV28|TRBJ2-7|NA|NA
CASGQSYEQYF
TGTGCCAGCGGACAGTCCTACGAGCAGTACTTC
>TRBV3-1/TRBV3-2|TRBJ1-2|NA|NA
CASSLTGSHGYTF
TGTGCCAGCAGCCTAACAGGGTCCCATGGCTACACCTTC
>TRBV12-1|TRBJ2-3|NA|NA
CASSFSARADTQYF
TGTGCCAGCAGCTTTTCGGCCAGGGCAGATACGCAGTATTTT
>TRBV18|TRBJ2-3|NA|NA
CASSPLQTSTDTQYF
TGTGCCAGCTCACCCTTGCAAACTAGCACAGATACGCAGTATTTT
>TRBV9|TRBJ2-2|TRBD1|once
CASSPRTGARTGELFF
TGTGCCAGCAGCCCCCGGACAGGGGCTAGGACCGGGGAGCTGTTTTTT
>TRBV5-1|TRBJ1-1|NA|NA
CASSLERIFTEAFF
TGCGCCAGCAGCTTGGAGCGTATTTTCACTGAAGCTTTCTTT
>TRBV10-1|TRBJ2-2|NA|NA
CASPTRELFF
TGCGCCAGTCCTACTCGGGAGCTGTTTTTT
>TRBV30|TRBJ2-1|NA|NA
CAWSTSKSYNEQFF
TGTGCCTGGAGCACTAGCAAATCCTACAATGAGCAGTTCTTC
>TRBV30|TRBJ1-3|NA|NA
CAWTRTGNTIYF
TGTGCCTGGACCAGAACTGGAAACACCATATATTTT
>TRBV3-1/TRBV3-2|TRBJ2-5|TRBD2|NA
CASSQGGAGGRETQYF
TGTGCCAGCAGCCAAGGGGGGGCGGGGGGCCGGGAGACCCAGTACTTC
>TRBV5-5|TRBJ1-3|NA|NA
CASSRQDSGNTIYF
TGTGCCAGCAGCCGACAGGACTCTGGAAACACCATATATTTT
>TRBV19|TRBJ2-2|TRBD1|NA
CATRDRDLTGELFF
TGTGCCACCCGGGACAGGGATCTGACCGGGGAGCTGTTTTTT
>TRBV27|TRBJ2-4|NA|NA
CASSAWTEHMKNIQYF
TGTGCCAGCAGTGCGTGGACAGAGCACATGAAAAACATTCAGTACTTC